A selection of T cell receptor beta chains follows, all from one sample in a study of shared clonotypes between healthy human individuals. TCRdb's copy holds only in-frame clones and misses some; the assay was immunoSEQ multiplex PCR. The sample has approximately 1.4 million clones, around 98% seen once; the top ten hold roughly 0.45%. Sequencing was performed on naive CD4+ T cells sorted from blood. Receptor source: a man between 25 and 39 years old in good health. CDR3s include the opening cysteine and the closing phenylalanine or tryptophan. The D gene is left open where the match is weak. The size entry is marked missing in some rows and otherwise reads once, few, many or a size class.

d_gene: .; abundance: .; len: 14; j_gene: TRBJ1-5; v_gene: TRBV5-5; CDR3nt: TGTGCCAGCAGCGAGGGGGGCTCCACCGGAATCCAGCATTTT; CDR3aa: CASSEGGSTGIQHF
d_gene: .; abundance: .; len: 14; j_gene: TRBJ2-7; v_gene: TRBV6-1; CDR3nt: TGTGCCAGCACCAAACCAGGGTCCTCCTACGAGCAGTACTTC; CDR3aa: CASTKPGSSYEQYF
d_gene: .; abundance: .; len: 15; j_gene: TRBJ2-5; v_gene: TRBV14; CDR3nt: TGTGCCAGCAGCCTCCGACCTTCTCGGGCCGAGACCCAGTACTTC; CDR3aa: CASSLRPSRAETQYF
d_gene: .; abundance: .; len: 16; j_gene: TRBJ2-7; v_gene: TRBV7-8; CDR3nt: TGTGCCAGCAGCTTAGATTATTCAAACCCCTCCTACGAGCAGTACTTC; CDR3aa: CASSLDYSNPSYEQYF
d_gene: .; abundance: .; len: 14; j_gene: TRBJ1-5; v_gene: TRBV5-6; CDR3nt: TGTGCCAGCAGCTTGGACGGGCGAGATCAGCCCCAGCATTTT; CDR3aa: CASSLDGRDQPQHF
d_gene: .; abundance: .; len: 10; j_gene: TRBJ2-5; v_gene: TRBV20-1; CDR3nt: TGCAGTGCAAAAGAATTGACCCAGTACTTC; CDR3aa: CSAKELTQYF
d_gene: .; abundance: .; len: 15; j_gene: TRBJ1-1; v_gene: TRBV25-1; CDR3nt: TGTGCCAGCAGTGATGTTCGGGGAAGAAACACTGAAGCTTTCTTT; CDR3aa: CASSDVRGRNTEAFF
d_gene: .; abundance: .; len: 15; j_gene: TRBJ2-5; v_gene: TRBV2; CDR3nt: TGTGCCAGCAGTGATCGGGCCGGGAGCAGGAAGACCCAGTACTTC; CDR3aa: CASSDRAGSRKTQYF
d_gene: TRBD1; abundance: .; len: 15; j_gene: TRBJ2-7; v_gene: TRBV7-8; CDR3nt: TGTGCCAGCAGCCAGCGGGACAGGGGGGACTACGAGCAGTACTTC; CDR3aa: CASSQRDRGDYEQYF
d_gene: .; abundance: .; len: 15; j_gene: TRBJ1-3; v_gene: TRBV6-5; CDR3nt: TGTGCCAGCAGACCGTCCTGGGCCCCCGGAAACACCATATATTTT; CDR3aa: CASRPSWAPGNTIYF
d_gene: .; abundance: .; len: 13; j_gene: TRBJ2-2; v_gene: TRBV7-9; CDR3nt: TGTGCCAGCAGCCTCATAACCACCGGGGAGCTGTTTTTT; CDR3aa: CASSLITTGELFF
d_gene: .; abundance: .; len: 15; j_gene: TRBJ1-2; v_gene: TRBV5-8; CDR3nt: TGTGCCAGCAGCTCGCGGGCGGGACGAAGCTATGGCTACACCTTC; CDR3aa: CASSSRAGRSYGYTF
d_gene: .; abundance: .; len: 13; j_gene: TRBJ1-5; v_gene: TRBV7-2; CDR3nt: TGTGCCAGCAGCTTAAAGGGGGACCAGCCCCAGCATTTT; CDR3aa: CASSLKGDQPQHF
d_gene: TRBD2; abundance: .; len: 14; j_gene: TRBJ2-7; v_gene: TRBV27; CDR3nt: TGTGCCAGCAGCCCCGGGAGGGGAACCTACGAGCAGTACTTC; CDR3aa: CASSPGRGTYEQYF
d_gene: .; abundance: .; len: 14; j_gene: TRBJ1-5; v_gene: TRBV2; CDR3nt: TGTGCCAGCAGTGAAAGATCTGGGAATCAGCCCCAGCATTTT; CDR3aa: CASSERSGNQPQHF
d_gene: .; abundance: .; len: 14; j_gene: TRBJ2-2; v_gene: TRBV7-2; CDR3nt: TGTGCCAGCAGCTTAGCGGGGCCTTGGACGGAGCTGTTTTTT; CDR3aa: CASSLAGPWTELFF
d_gene: .; abundance: .; len: 15; j_gene: TRBJ1-3; v_gene: TRBV7-6; CDR3nt: TGTGCCAGCAGCTTATTAGTAAGCTCTGGAAACACCATATATTTT; CDR3aa: CASSLLVSSGNTIYF
d_gene: .; abundance: .; len: 15; j_gene: TRBJ1-1; v_gene: TRBV7-9; CDR3nt: TGTGCCAGCAGCTTAGTGGGGACAAGGAACACTGAAGCTTTCTTT; CDR3aa: CASSLVGTRNTEAFF
d_gene: .; abundance: .; len: 14; j_gene: TRBJ2-3; v_gene: TRBV14; CDR3nt: TGTGCCAGCAGCCAACGGCTAGTCCCAGATACGCAGTATTTT; CDR3aa: CASSQRLVPDTQYF
d_gene: TRBD2; abundance: .; len: 16; j_gene: TRBJ2-1; v_gene: TRBV15; CDR3nt: TGTGCCACCAGCAGAGATCGGGGCGGACTAGCGAATGAGCAGTTCTTC; CDR3aa: CATSRDRGGLANEQFF
d_gene: .; abundance: .; len: 14; j_gene: TRBJ2-3; v_gene: TRBV6-4; CDR3nt: TGTGCCACCTCGAGGGCGGGACTCACAGATACGCAGTATTTT; CDR3aa: CATSRAGLTDTQYF
d_gene: .; abundance: .; len: 11; j_gene: TRBJ2-5; v_gene: TRBV5-4; CDR3nt: TGTGCCAGCAAAATCCAGGAGACCCAGTACTTC; CDR3aa: CASKIQETQYF
d_gene: .; abundance: .; len: 14; j_gene: TRBJ2-7; v_gene: TRBV15; CDR3nt: TGTGCCACCAGCAGAGCGGACAAATACTACGAGCAGTACTTC; CDR3aa: CATSRADKYYEQYF
d_gene: .; abundance: once; len: 15; j_gene: TRBJ2-6; v_gene: TRBV5-1; CDR3nt: TGCGCCAGCAGCTTGTCCGGGTCTGGGGCCAACGTCCTGACTTTC; CDR3aa: CASSLSGSGANVLTF
d_gene: .; abundance: .; len: 14; j_gene: TRBJ2-1; v_gene: TRBV7-9; CDR3nt: TGTGCCAGCAGCGGGGACGGTCCCTACAATGAGCAGTTCTTC; CDR3aa: CASSGDGPYNEQFF
d_gene: .; abundance: .; len: 17; j_gene: TRBJ2-3; v_gene: TRBV7-9; CDR3nt: TGTGCCAGCAGCTTAGGCAGGGAGAGCAAGTATGGAGATACGCAGTATTTT; CDR3aa: CASSLGRESKYGDTQYF
d_gene: .; abundance: .; len: 15; j_gene: TRBJ2-1; v_gene: TRBV5-1; CDR3nt: TGCGCCAGCAGCCCTACAGCCAAAGGGGGCAATGAGCAGTTCTTC; CDR3aa: CASSPTAKGGNEQFF
d_gene: .; abundance: .; len: 14; j_gene: TRBJ1-4; v_gene: TRBV18; CDR3nt: TGTGCCAGCTCACCCCGGGACCAAGGAGAAAAACTGTTTTTT; CDR3aa: CASSPRDQGEKLFF
d_gene: TRBD1; abundance: once; len: 14; j_gene: TRBJ1-3; v_gene: TRBV7-2; CDR3nt: TGTGCCAGCAGCTCTAGGGGGCTTGGAAACACCATATATTTT; CDR3aa: CASSSRGLGNTIYF
d_gene: TRBD1; abundance: .; len: 16; j_gene: TRBJ2-3; v_gene: TRBV27; CDR3nt: TGTGCCAGCAGTTTATTAGCAGGGGGCTATACAGATACGCAGTATTTT; CDR3aa: CASSLLAGGYTDTQYF
d_gene: TRBD2; abundance: .; len: 15; j_gene: TRBJ2-7; v_gene: TRBV7-2; CDR3nt: TGTGCCAGCAGTCGGACTAGCGTTTCTTCCTACGAGCAGTACTTC; CDR3aa: CASSRTSVSSYEQYF
d_gene: TRBD2; abundance: .; len: 14; j_gene: TRBJ2-1; v_gene: TRBV19; CDR3nt: TGTGCCAGTAGTATCCGACTAGCGGTCGGTGAGCAGTTCTTC; CDR3aa: CASSIRLAVGEQFF
d_gene: TRBD2; abundance: .; len: 15; j_gene: TRBJ2-1; v_gene: TRBV11-2; CDR3nt: TGTGCCAGCAGCGGTAGCGGGAGGAGCGGCAATGAGCAGTTCTTC; CDR3aa: CASSGSGRSGNEQFF
d_gene: .; abundance: .; len: 14; j_gene: TRBJ1-5; v_gene: TRBV28; CDR3nt: TGTGCCAGCAGAGCTCCGGGACTTTATCAGCCCCAGCATTTT; CDR3aa: CASRAPGLYQPQHF
d_gene: .; abundance: .; len: 16; j_gene: TRBJ2-1; v_gene: TRBV7-9; CDR3nt: TGTGCCAGCAGCTTATACGGGGGAATAGACCACAATGAGCAGTTCTTC; CDR3aa: CASSLYGGIDHNEQFF
d_gene: TRBD2; abundance: .; len: 16; j_gene: TRBJ2-3; v_gene: TRBV5-6; CDR3nt: TGTGCCAGCAGCTTCTTTCTAGCGGGAGTACCAGATACGCAGTATTTT; CDR3aa: CASSFFLAGVPDTQYF
d_gene: .; abundance: .; len: 16; j_gene: TRBJ2-1; v_gene: TRBV21-1; CDR3nt: TGTGCCAGCAGCGTGGCGGGACAGGTCTTATGCAATGAGCAGTTCTTC; CDR3aa: CASSVAGQVLCNEQFF
d_gene: TRBD1; abundance: .; len: 15; j_gene: TRBJ1-5; v_gene: TRBV5-6; CDR3nt: TGTGCCAGCAGCTCGGTGGGGACAGGGAATCAGCCCCAGCATTTT; CDR3aa: CASSSVGTGNQPQHF
d_gene: .; abundance: .; len: 15; j_gene: TRBJ1-1; v_gene: TRBV7-8; CDR3nt: TGTGCCAGCAGCTCGAGGGAGGATGGGGGCACTGAAGCTTTCTTT; CDR3aa: CASSSREDGGTEAFF
d_gene: .; abundance: once; len: 13; j_gene: TRBJ1-2; v_gene: TRBV5-5; CDR3nt: TGTGCCAGCAGCTTGGACGGGAACAAGGGCTACACCTTC; CDR3aa: CASSLDGNKGYTF
d_gene: .; abundance: .; len: 15; j_gene: TRBJ1-1; v_gene: TRBV28; CDR3nt: TGTGCCAGCAGATATTTTGGGAACATGAACACTGAAGCTTTCTTT; CDR3aa: CASRYFGNMNTEAFF
d_gene: TRBD2; abundance: once; len: 16; j_gene: TRBJ2-7; v_gene: TRBV5-1; CDR3nt: TGCGCCAGCAGCCGATTGGGACTAGCGGATTTCTACGAGCAGTACTTC; CDR3aa: CASSRLGLADFYEQYF
d_gene: .; abundance: .; len: 12; j_gene: TRBJ2-1; v_gene: TRBV9; CDR3nt: TGTGCCAGCAGGCGACTAGGAGATGAGCAGTTCTTC; CDR3aa: CASRRLGDEQFF
d_gene: .; abundance: .; len: 15; j_gene: TRBJ2-1; v_gene: TRBV2; CDR3nt: TGTGCCAGCAGGTTTCGGTCTGAGGCAGAAAGTGAGCAGTTCTTC; CDR3aa: CASRFRSEAESEQFF
d_gene: TRBD2; abundance: .; len: 15; j_gene: TRBJ2-1; v_gene: TRBV27; CDR3nt: TGTGCCAGCAGCCGTTCCGGGACTAGAATCACTGAGCAGTTCTTC; CDR3aa: CASSRSGTRITEQFF
d_gene: .; abundance: .; len: 12; j_gene: TRBJ1-1; v_gene: TRBV7-8; CDR3nt: TGTGCCAGCAGCACCCGTGGTAATAGAGCTTTCTTT; CDR3aa: CASSTRGNRAFF
d_gene: .; abundance: .; len: 17; j_gene: TRBJ2-1; v_gene: TRBV4-2; CDR3nt: TGTGCCAGCAGCCAAGACTGGCGGCTGAGCTCCTACAATGAGCAGTTCTTC; CDR3aa: CASSQDWRLSSYNEQFF
d_gene: TRBD2; abundance: .; len: 18; j_gene: TRBJ2-5; v_gene: TRBV4-1; CDR3nt: TGCGCCAGCAGCCACGGCGTTTTCTCTAGCGGGAAGAAAGAGACCCAGTACTTC; CDR3aa: CASSHGVFSSGKKETQYF
d_gene: .; abundance: .; len: 16; j_gene: TRBJ2-3; v_gene: TRBV18; CDR3nt: TGTGCCAGCTCACCCCTGGGGACGCGGCGCACAGATACGCAGTATTTT; CDR3aa: CASSPLGTRRTDTQYF
d_gene: TRBD2; abundance: .; len: 15; j_gene: TRBJ2-1; v_gene: TRBV5-1; CDR3nt: TGCGCCAGCAGCCCCGTTAGCGGGAGTTACAATGAGCAGTTCTTC; CDR3aa: CASSPVSGSYNEQFF
d_gene: TRBD2; abundance: .; len: 18; j_gene: TRBJ2-1; v_gene: TRBV4-1; CDR3nt: TGCGCCAGCAGCCAAGATAGTGGCGGGAGTTTAATAGGCAATGAGCAGTTCTTC; CDR3aa: CASSQDSGGSLIGNEQFF
d_gene: TRBD2; abundance: .; len: 15; j_gene: TRBJ2-7; v_gene: TRBV7-8; CDR3nt: TGTGCCAGCAGCTCGACTAGCGGGAGATCCTACGAGCAGTACTTC; CDR3aa: CASSSTSGRSYEQYF
d_gene: .; abundance: .; len: 15; j_gene: TRBJ2-5; v_gene: TRBV18; CDR3nt: TGTGCCAGCTCACCACGTCAAGGCTACCAAGAGACCCAGTACTTC; CDR3aa: CASSPRQGYQETQYF
d_gene: TRBD2; abundance: once; len: 17; j_gene: TRBJ2-1; v_gene: TRBV5-1; CDR3nt: TGCGCCAGCAGCTTGCCCCGAACTAGCGGGTCCTACAATGAGCAGTTCTTC; CDR3aa: CASSLPRTSGSYNEQFF
d_gene: .; abundance: .; len: 11; j_gene: TRBJ2-7; v_gene: TRBV5-1; CDR3nt: TGCGCCAGCAGTCCCCCTGACGAGCAGTACTTC; CDR3aa: CASSPPDEQYF